Here is one TCR beta chain with its context. Its target is not known. The sample belongs to a study of blood T cells in healthy people across ages. Trimming cost V 7 bases and J 4 bases; bases outside gene matches: 11. CDR1 and CDR2 (germline): SGHTA, FQGNSA. The CDR3 extends over 15 amino acids. Caucasian, healthy and from Russia, the donors were aged between about 6 and 100. The study's findings and limits: Donor CMV infection status was unknown, possibly confounding age-related changes in expanded clonotypes. In older individuals, TCR beta diversity per million T cells was lower, falling roughly linearly with age. When set beside aged donors, long-lived donors presented more naive CD4+ cells and higher diversity.

Then a second PCR, running about 6 to 11 cycles, was carried out with a sample-barcoded 5' primer and a J-beta primer mix. TCRdb reprocessed the 5' RACE reads via MiXCR and lists one record per CDR3 protein. The sample carries about 1.4 million distinct CDR3 sequences, almost 60% recorded once. This TCR derives from a man between 18 and 29 years old in good health. The chain carries TRBV7-2 and TRBJ2-3, with TRBD1 identical over 7 bases. Sequenced: blood. The CDR3 reads CASIRDRVSSDTQYF. Written as DNA, the CDR3 is TGTGCCAGCATCCGAGACAGGGTTAGTTCAGATACGCAGTATTTT.